The next 2 T cell receptor beta chains were all read from a single sample in a study of shared clonotypes between healthy human individuals. Data came from immunoSEQ multiplex PCR; TCRdb stores just in-frame clones and leaves some out. The sample gives about 1 million clones, 70% to 80% of which show up once; roughly 1.5% is in the top ten. Sequencing input: memory CD4+ T cells sorted from blood. Sample subset: CD45RA-negative fraction. The source is a man between 18 and 35 years old in good health.

This chain links TRBV19 with TRBJ1-2; maybe TRBD1 (6 bases). The CDR3 has 14 amino acids. CDR1 is LNHDA, CDR2 SQIVND, per germline (reference sequence). Trimming pared 3 bases from V and 0 bases from J, leaving 8 bases between. The CDR3 DNA sequence: TGTGCCAGTAGTATGACAGGCGCTAACTATGGCTACACCTTC. Protein: CASSMTGANYGYTF.

This clone was seen a single time. V usage is TRBV20-1 and J usage is TRBJ1-2; D possibly corresponds to TRBD1 (6 bases). Germline values: CDR1 DFQATT, CDR2 SNEGSKA (reference sequence). The CDR3 is 11 amino acids. V lost 2 bases to trimming and J lost 8 bases, with 9 bases between them. The CDR3 region is CSARNRAGYTF. CDR3 DNA: TGCAGTGCTAGAAACAGGGCGGGCTACACCTTC.